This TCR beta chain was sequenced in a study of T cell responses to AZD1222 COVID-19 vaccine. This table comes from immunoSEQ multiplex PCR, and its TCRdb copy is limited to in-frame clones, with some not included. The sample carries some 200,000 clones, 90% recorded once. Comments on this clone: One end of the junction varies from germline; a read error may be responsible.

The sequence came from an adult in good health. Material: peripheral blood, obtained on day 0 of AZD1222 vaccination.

The CDR3 DNA reads as TGTACCAGTACCTCCGCCCCGGGGGGCCTTAATGAAAAACTGTTTTTT. Amino acids: CTSTSAPGGLNEKLFF. This sequence joins TRBV19 and TRBJ1-4; perhaps TRBD1 as D (6 bases). The CDR3 spans 16 residues. The germline V gene encodes CDR1 LNHDA and CDR2 SQIVND (reference sequence).